This entry describes one TCR beta chain. The germline V gene encodes CDR1 MGHRA and CDR2 YSYEKL. V lost 1 base and J 3 bases, leaving 4 bases between the germline ends. The CDR3 sequence is 12 residues long. Libraries were prepared by immunoSEQ multiplex PCR; TCRdb keeps only in-frame clonotypes and omits some of them. The repertoire has about 170,000 clones, about 90% of them found once; the top ten carry 4.8%. This sample stems from a study of blood T cell repertoires in COVID-19. The source is a young man with COVID-19, enrolled during active disease. The sequenced material came from peripheral blood. The V gene is TRBV4-1, the J gene TRBJ2-7; D is undetermined. The CDR3 nucleotides are TGCGCCAGCAGCCAAGCAGGCTACGAGCAGTACTTC. This encodes CASSQAGYEQYF.